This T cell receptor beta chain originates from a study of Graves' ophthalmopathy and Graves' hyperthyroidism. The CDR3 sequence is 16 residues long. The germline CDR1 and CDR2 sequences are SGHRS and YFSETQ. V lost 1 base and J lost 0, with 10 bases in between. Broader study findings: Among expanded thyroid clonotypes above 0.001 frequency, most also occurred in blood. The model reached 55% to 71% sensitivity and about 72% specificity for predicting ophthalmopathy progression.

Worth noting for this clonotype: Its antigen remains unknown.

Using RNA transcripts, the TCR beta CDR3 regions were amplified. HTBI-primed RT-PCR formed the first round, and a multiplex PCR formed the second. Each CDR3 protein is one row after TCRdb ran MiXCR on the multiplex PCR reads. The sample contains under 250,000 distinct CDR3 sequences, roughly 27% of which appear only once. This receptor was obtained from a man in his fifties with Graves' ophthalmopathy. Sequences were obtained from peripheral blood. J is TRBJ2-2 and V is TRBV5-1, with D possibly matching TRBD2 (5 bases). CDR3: CASSLLPGSNTGELFF. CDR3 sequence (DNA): TGCGCCAGCAGCTTGTTGCCGGGATCGAACACCGGGGAGCTGTTTTTT.